A selection of T cell receptor beta chains follows, all from one sample in a study of cytomegalovirus exposure and HLA in healthy donors. Here immunoSEQ multiplex PCR was the method, and the copy in TCRdb shows in-frame clones only, minus some. Counted here are a few hundred thousand clones, 86% occurring once; the ten biggest clones make up around 0.84%. Sequenced sample: PBMCs. These receptors originate from a woman between 18 and 30 years old in good health and CMV-seronegative. The CDR3 runs from the conserved cysteine through the conserved F or W. Each record gives: clone size, V gene, J gene, CDR3 protein. Some rows have no size entry. The others give once, few or many, or a class for an expanded clone.

abundance: NA; v_gene: TRBV7-3; j_gene: TRBJ2-1; CDR3aa: CASSPGYNEQFF
abundance: NA; v_gene: TRBV7-8; j_gene: TRBJ1-2; CDR3aa: CASSPGQGNYGYTF
abundance: NA; v_gene: TRBV11-2; j_gene: TRBJ2-5; CDR3aa: CASSGQGSVETQYF
abundance: NA; v_gene: TRBV7-6; j_gene: TRBJ1-2; CDR3aa: CAIRQGLNYGYTF
abundance: NA; v_gene: TRBV4-2; j_gene: TRBJ1-1; CDR3aa: CASSPGDTEAFF
abundance: NA; v_gene: TRBV5-4; j_gene: TRBJ2-3; CDR3aa: CASSLGPEAGTDTQYF
abundance: NA; v_gene: TRBV29-1; j_gene: TRBJ2-2; CDR3aa: CSVEDRGTRGGELFF
abundance: NA; v_gene: TRBV2; j_gene: TRBJ1-4; CDR3aa: CASSEQGWTNEKLFF
abundance: NA; v_gene: TRBV28; j_gene: TRBJ1-2; CDR3aa: CASQPTGGGYTF
abundance: many; v_gene: TRBV6-6; j_gene: TRBJ2-7; CDR3aa: CASSYSTDLYEQYF
abundance: NA; v_gene: TRBV6-5; j_gene: TRBJ2-1; CDR3aa: CASRDGTSGEHEQFF
abundance: once; v_gene: TRBV9; j_gene: TRBJ2-7; CDR3aa: CASSVEVASGYEQYF
abundance: NA; v_gene: TRBV7-3; j_gene: TRBJ2-1; CDR3aa: CASSLGTSGKGEQFF
abundance: NA; v_gene: TRBV18; j_gene: TRBJ2-2; CDR3aa: CASSPRTASNTGELFF
abundance: NA; v_gene: TRBV6-6; j_gene: TRBJ2-1; CDR3aa: CASSRFSGVGDEQFF
abundance: NA; v_gene: TRBV7-9; j_gene: TRBJ2-1; CDR3aa: CASSPSGGEQFF
abundance: once; v_gene: TRBV7-9; j_gene: TRBJ1-2; CDR3aa: CASSLGGAYGYTF
abundance: once; v_gene: TRBV2; j_gene: TRBJ2-1; CDR3aa: CASRGVNQMFF
abundance: NA; v_gene: TRBV28; j_gene: TRBJ2-7; CDR3aa: CASSLVGGEQYF
abundance: NA; v_gene: TRBV7-8; j_gene: TRBJ1-2; CDR3aa: CASSTQGWGGGYTF
abundance: NA; v_gene: TRBV9; j_gene: TRBJ2-7; CDR3aa: CASSVTGTSGSYEQYF
abundance: NA; v_gene: TRBV29-1; j_gene: TRBJ2-7; CDR3aa: CSARGGTGQGQYF
abundance: once; v_gene: TRBV4-1; j_gene: TRBJ1-5; CDR3aa: CASSHPPGNSNQPQHF
abundance: NA; v_gene: TRBV18; j_gene: TRBJ1-2; CDR3aa: CASSSRGTLANYGYTF
abundance: once; v_gene: TRBV6-5; j_gene: TRBJ2-5; CDR3aa: CASSLTHADGETQYF
abundance: NA; v_gene: TRBV29-1; j_gene: TRBJ1-1; CDR3aa: CSVEVGGPATEAFF
abundance: NA; v_gene: TRBV7-6; j_gene: TRBJ1-3; CDR3aa: CASSSDRAFSGNTIYF
abundance: NA; v_gene: TRBV4-3; j_gene: TRBJ2-6; CDR3aa: CASSDIYRGPGANVLTF
abundance: NA; v_gene: TRBV5-6; j_gene: TRBJ1-2; CDR3aa: CASSLQGGRGYGYTF
abundance: NA; v_gene: TRBV19; j_gene: TRBJ1-5; CDR3aa: CASSIAVYNQPQHF
abundance: once; v_gene: TRBV19; j_gene: TRBJ2-7; CDR3aa: CASSLGGGENYEQYF
abundance: NA; v_gene: TRBV27; j_gene: TRBJ2-5; CDR3aa: CASSLSPETQETQYF
abundance: NA; v_gene: TRBV5-1; j_gene: TRBJ2-3; CDR3aa: CASSLLSTDTQYF